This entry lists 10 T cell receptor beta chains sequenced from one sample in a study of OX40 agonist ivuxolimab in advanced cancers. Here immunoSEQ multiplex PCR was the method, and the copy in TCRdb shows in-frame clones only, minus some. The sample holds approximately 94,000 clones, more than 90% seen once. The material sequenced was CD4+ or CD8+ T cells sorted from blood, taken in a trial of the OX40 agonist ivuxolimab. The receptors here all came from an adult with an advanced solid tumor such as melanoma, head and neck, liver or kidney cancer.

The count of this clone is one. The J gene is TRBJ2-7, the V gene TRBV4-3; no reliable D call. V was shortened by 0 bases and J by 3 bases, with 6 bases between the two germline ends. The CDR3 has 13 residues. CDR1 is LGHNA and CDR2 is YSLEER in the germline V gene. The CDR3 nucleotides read TGCGCCAGCAGCCAAGAGGTAAACTACGAGCAGTACTTC. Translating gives CASSQEVNYEQYF.

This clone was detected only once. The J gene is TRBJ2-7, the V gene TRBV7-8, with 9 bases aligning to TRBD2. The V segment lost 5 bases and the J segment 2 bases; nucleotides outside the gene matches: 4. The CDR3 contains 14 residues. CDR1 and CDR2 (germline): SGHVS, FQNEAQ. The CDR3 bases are TGTGCCAGCAGCCCTAGCGGGACAGCCTACGAGCAGTACTTC. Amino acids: CASSPSGTAYEQYF.

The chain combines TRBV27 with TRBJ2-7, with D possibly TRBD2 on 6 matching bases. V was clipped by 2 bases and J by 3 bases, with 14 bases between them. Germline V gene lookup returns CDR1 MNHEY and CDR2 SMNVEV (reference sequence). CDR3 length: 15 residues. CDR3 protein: CASSLRAAGSYEQYF. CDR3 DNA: TGTGCCAGCAGTTTAAGGGCTGCCGGGAGCTACGAGCAGTACTTC.

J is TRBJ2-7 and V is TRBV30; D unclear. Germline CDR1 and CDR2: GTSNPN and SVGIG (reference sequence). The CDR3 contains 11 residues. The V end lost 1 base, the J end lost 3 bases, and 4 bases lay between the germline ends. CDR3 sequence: CAWSGGYEQYF. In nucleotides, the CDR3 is TGTGCCTGGAGTGGTGGCTACGAGCAGTACTTC.

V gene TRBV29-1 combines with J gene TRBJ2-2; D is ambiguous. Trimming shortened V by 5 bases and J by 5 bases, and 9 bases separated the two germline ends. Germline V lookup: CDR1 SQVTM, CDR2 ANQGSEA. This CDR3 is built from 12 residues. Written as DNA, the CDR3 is TGCAGCGTTCCGATCGAAACCGGGGAGCTGTTTTTT. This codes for CSVPIETGELFF.

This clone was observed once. CDR3 coding DNA: TGTGCCAGCAGCTCCGGGACTAGCGGGATCAATGAGCAGTTCTTC. Translation gives CASSSGTSGINEQFF. This chain connects TRBV5-6 to TRBJ2-1, with TRBD2 matching over 13 bases. This CDR3 has 15 amino acids. J was trimmed by 6 bases and V by 3 bases; bases with no gene match: 3. Germline assignment: CDR1 SGHDT and CDR2 YYEEEE.

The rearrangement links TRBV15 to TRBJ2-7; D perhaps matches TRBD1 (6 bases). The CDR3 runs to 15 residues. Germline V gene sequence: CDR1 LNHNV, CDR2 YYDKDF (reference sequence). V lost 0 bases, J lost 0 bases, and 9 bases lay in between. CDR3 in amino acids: CATSREGGSSYEQYF. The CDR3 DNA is TGTGCCACCAGCAGAGAAGGGGGAAGCTCCTACGAGCAGTACTTC. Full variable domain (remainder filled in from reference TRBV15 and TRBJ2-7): DAMVIQNPRYQVTQFGKPVTLSCSQTLNHNVMYWYQQKSSQAPKLLFHYYDKDFNNEADTPDNFQSRRPNTSFCFLDIRSPGLGDTAMYLCATSREGGSSYEQYFGPGTRLTVT.

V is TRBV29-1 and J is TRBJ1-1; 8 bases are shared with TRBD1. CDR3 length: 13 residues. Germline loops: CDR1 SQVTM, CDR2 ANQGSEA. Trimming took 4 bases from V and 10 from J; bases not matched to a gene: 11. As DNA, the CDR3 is TGCAGCGTTGGCCCGACAGGGGAAGTCGGAGCTTTCTTT. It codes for CSVGPTGEVGAFF. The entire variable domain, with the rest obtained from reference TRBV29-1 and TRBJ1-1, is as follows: SAVISQKPSRDICQRGTSLTIQCQVDSQVTMMFWYRQQPGQSLTLIATANQGSEATYESGFVIDKFPISRPNLTFSTLTVSNMSPEDSSIYLCSVGPTGEVGAFFGQGTRLTVV.

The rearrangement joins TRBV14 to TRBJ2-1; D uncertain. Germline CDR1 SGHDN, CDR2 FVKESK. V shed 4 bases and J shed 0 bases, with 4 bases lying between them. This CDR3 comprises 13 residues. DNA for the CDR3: TGTGCCAGCAGCCCCGGCTCCTACAATGAGCAGTTCTTC. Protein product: CASSPGSYNEQFF.

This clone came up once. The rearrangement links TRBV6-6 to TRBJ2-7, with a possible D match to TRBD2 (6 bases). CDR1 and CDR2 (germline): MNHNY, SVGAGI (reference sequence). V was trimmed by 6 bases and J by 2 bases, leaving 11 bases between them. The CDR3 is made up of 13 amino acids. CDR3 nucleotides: TGTGCCAGCAGGGAGGGCTTTGCCTACGAGCAGTACTTC. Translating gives CASREGFAYEQYF.